This T cell receptor (beta chain) emerged from a study of OX40 agonist ivuxolimab in advanced cancers. Turning to the study itself: In three patients, partial responses were observed, one with hepatocellular carcinoma and two with cutaneous melanoma.

Profiling relied on immunoSEQ multiplex PCR, and the TCRdb table lists in-frame clones only, not all of them. The table shows 60,000 to 65,000 clones, with approximately 85% occurring only once. Here the sequenced sample was CD4+ or CD8+ T cells sorted from blood, taken in a trial of the OX40 agonist ivuxolimab. This clonotype was obtained from an adult with an advanced solid tumor such as melanoma, head and neck, liver or kidney cancer.

The CDR3 loop reads CASSLARAQPQHF. CDR3 in DNA: TGTGCCAGCAGCCTAGCAAGGGCTCAGCCCCAGCATTTT. V usage is TRBV11-2 and J usage is TRBJ1-5, with no clear D. The length of the CDR3 is 13 residues. Germline lookup yields CDR1 SGHAT and CDR2 FQNNGV. V lost 5 bases and J 6 bases, leaving 11 bases between the germline ends.